Listed below are T cell receptor beta chains from one sample, sequenced in a study of CD8 T cells in ankylosing spondylitis. TCRdb redid the calling of the 5' RACE reads with MiXCR, one entry per CDR3 protein. The table shows roughly 130,000 distinct CDR3 sequences, with roughly 9% occurring only once. The material sequenced was blood, either unsorted or a sorted T cell fraction (not recorded which). The source of these receptors is a male donor with ankylosing spondylitis or in good health (not recorded which). CDR3s include the opening cysteine and the closing phenylalanine or tryptophan. D genes are given only for firm matches. Size is omitted from some rows. Given values are once, few, many or a class for expanded clones.

d_call,clone_size,v_call,j_call,cdr3_aa,cdr3_nt
-,-,TRBV30,TRBJ1-1,CAWKRTAMNTEAFF,TGTGCCTGGAAACGGACAGCGATGAACACTGAAGCTTTCTTT
TRBD2,many,TRBV29-1,TRBJ2-5,CSVGLEETQYF,TGCAGCGTGGGACTAGAGGAGACCCAGTACTTC
-,-,TRBV20-1,TRBJ2-4,CSAPVAKNIQYF,TGCAGTGCTCCCGTTGCCAAAAACATTCAGTACTTC
-,once,TRBV27,TRBJ1-6,CASSLLGGSSYNSPLHF,TGTGCCAGCAGTTTACTAGGGGGAAGCTCCTATAATTCACCCCTCCACTTT
TRBD1,medium-sized,TRBV27,TRBJ1-5,CASSPSTGGFRNQPQHF,TGTGCCAGCAGTCCCTCCACAGGGGGCTTTAGAAATCAGCCCCAGCATTTT
-,many,TRBV6-2/TRBV6-3,TRBJ2-4,CASRGTGGNIQYF,TGTGCCAGCAGGGGGACTGGTGGAAACATTCAGTACTTC
-,many,TRBV5-1,TRBJ2-7,CASRGLYEQYF,TGCGCCAGCAGGGGGCTCTACGAGCAGTACTTC
-,many,TRBV6-5,TRBJ2-5,CASSYSSVAIGETQYF,TGTGCCAGCAGTTACTCGTCTGTCGCCATTGGGGAGACCCAGTACTTC
-,-,TRBV5-5,TRBJ1-4,CASSLVASVNEKLFF,TGTGCCAGCAGCTTGGTCGCCAGCGTCAATGAAAAACTGTTTTTT
TRBD1,few,TRBV2,TRBJ2-7,CASSGGQTNYEQYF,TGTGCCAGCAGTGGGGGACAGACGAACTACGAGCAGTACTTC
-,many,TRBV28,TRBJ2-7,CASSLENRARGLVVHEQYF,TGTGCCAGCAGCCTAGAAAACCGGGCCAGGGGTCTAGTCGTCCACGAGCAGTACTTC
-,many,TRBV20-1,TRBJ2-4,CSASPGPGAKNIQYF,TGCAGTGCTAGTCCAGGACCCGGAGCCAAAAACATTCAGTACTTC
-,many,TRBV5-1,TRBJ2-1,CASSLVSSRSSYNEQFF,TGCGCCAGCAGCTTGGTGTCTAGCAGGAGCTCCTACAATGAGCAGTTCTTC
-,many,TRBV5-1,TRBJ1-1,CASSGPGVATEAFF,TGCGCCAGCAGCGGGCCGGGGGTAGCCACTGAAGCTTTCTTT
TRBD2,many,TRBV20-1,TRBJ2-2,CSAIAGGGFTGELFF,TGCAGTGCCATAGCGGGAGGGGGGTTCACCGGGGAGCTGTTTTTT
-,many,TRBV5-1,TRBJ2-7,CASSRDAISYEQYF,TGCGCCAGCAGCAGGGATGCGATCTCCTACGAGCAGTACTTC
-,medium-sized,TRBV6-4,TRBJ2-1,CASSDSPPGGNEQFF,TGTGCCAGCAGTGACTCGCCCCCGGGTGGCAATGAGCAGTTCTTC
TRBD2,few,TRBV20-1,TRBJ2-1,CSVLIPGLVNEQFF,TGCAGTGTACTTATTCCGGGACTAGTTAATGAGCAGTTCTTC
TRBD2,many,TRBV6-5,TRBJ2-7,CASSYSMGDYSYEQYF,TGTGCCAGCAGTTACTCGATGGGGGACTACTCCTACGAGCAGTACTTC
-,-,TRBV20-1,TRBJ2-5,CSARDNPQGWTRGQETQYF,TGCAGTGCTAGAGATAACCCACAGGGGTGGACTAGGGGCCAAGAGACCCAGTACTTC
-,few,TRBV19,TRBJ1-2,CASSTLGGNNYGYTF,TGTGCCAGTAGCACCCTTGGAGGAAATAACTATGGCTACACCTTC
-,many,TRBV5-1,TRBJ2-1,CASSLAIGYYNEQFF,TGCGCCAGCAGCTTGGCCATTGGATACTACAATGAGCAGTTCTTC
TRBD1,many,TRBV30,TRBJ1-4,CAWTGGANEKLFF,TGTGCCTGGACAGGGGGAGCTAATGAAAAACTGTTTTTT
-,many,TRBV27,TRBJ1-1,CASSLFGGPNTEAFF,TGTGCCAGCAGTTTATTTGGGGGACCGAACACTGAAGCTTTCTTT
TRBD1,many,TRBV4-1,TRBJ2-7,CASSQEGTGPIYEQYF,TGCGCCAGCAGCCAAGAAGGGACAGGGCCTATCTACGAGCAGTACTTC
-,-,TRBV30,TRBJ1-1,CAWSSTTGTTNTEAFF,TGTGCCTGGAGTTCGACTACCGGGACAACGAACACTGAAGCTTTCTTT
TRBD2,many,TRBV5-1,TRBJ2-1,CASSLAPGLALGNNEQFF,TGCGCCAGCAGCTTGGCCCCAGGACTAGCCCTTGGGAACAATGAGCAGTTCTTC
-,many,TRBV5-1,TRBJ2-4,CASSLEEGILAKNIQYF,TGCGCCAGCAGCTTGGAGGAGGGGATTCTAGCCAAAAACATTCAGTACTTC
TRBD1,-,TRBV6-1,TRBJ1-5,CASRRQGNSNQPQHF,TGTGCCAGCAGGCGACAGGGCAATAGCAATCAGCCCCAGCATTTT
-,many,TRBV29-1,TRBJ2-7,CSVGVEFVRYF,TGCAGCGTTGGGGTCGAGTTTGTTAGGTACTTC
TRBD2,-,TRBV27,TRBJ2-2,CASSLRGTSLHTGELFF,TGTGCCAGCAGTTTAAGAGGGACTAGTTTACACACCGGGGAGCTGTTTTTT
TRBD2,many,TRBV11-2,TRBJ2-5,CASSLGGLASGSGETQYF,TGTGCCAGCAGCTTAGGAGGTTTGGCTAGCGGGAGTGGAGAGACCCAGTACTTC
TRBD2,many,TRBV5-1,TRBJ2-3,CASSLLAGGTDTQYF,TGCGCCAGCAGCTTGCTAGCGGGAGGCACAGATACGCAGTATTTT
-,few,TRBV20-1,TRBJ2-1,CSASESWDYNEQFF,TGCAGTGCTAGCGAGTCGTGGGACTACAATGAGCAGTTCTTC
TRBD1,few,TRBV4-2,TRBJ2-3,CASSQTAGTGNTDTQYF,TGTGCCAGCAGCCAAACTGCCGGGACAGGGAACACAGATACGCAGTATTTT
TRBD2,many,TRBV28,TRBJ2-1,CASSSGGPSSYNEQFF,TGTGCCAGCAGTTCGGGAGGGCCAAGCTCCTACAATGAGCAGTTCTTC
-,many,TRBV14,TRBJ2-3,CASSHSGSPTDTQYF,TGTGCCAGCAGCCATTCCGGGAGTCCCACAGATACGCAGTATTTT
-,many,TRBV24-1,TRBJ2-1,CATSADTLSYNEQFF,TGTGCCACCAGTGCCGATACCCTCTCCTACAATGAGCAGTTCTTC
-,many,TRBV20-1,TRBJ1-1,CSASLTGSTEAFF,TGCAGTGCTAGTTTGACAGGTTCCACTGAAGCTTTCTTT
-,many,TRBV6-1,TRBJ2-7,CASSEDYEQYF,TGTGCCAGCAGTGAAGACTACGAGCAGTACTTC
-,few,TRBV15,TRBJ2-1,CATSRDLAGEQFF,TGTGCCACCAGCAGAGATTTGGCGGGTGAGCAGTTCTTC
TRBD2,many,TRBV20-1,TRBJ2-7,CSARLAGVREQYF,TGCAGTGCTAGGCTAGCGGGAGTAAGAGAGCAGTACTTC
TRBD2,few,TRBV4-2,TRBJ2-1,CASSPHGTSGSNEQFF,TGTGCCAGCAGCCCCCACGGGACTAGCGGGAGCAATGAGCAGTTCTTC
-,-,TRBV20-1,TRBJ2-2,CSAREKRRNTGELFF,TGCAGTGCTAGAGAAAAGCGGAGAAACACCGGGGAGCTGTTTTTT
-,many,TRBV18,TRBJ2-2,CASSQDSPPGELFF,TGTGCCAGCTCACAGGACTCTCCCCCCGGGGAGCTGTTTTTT
TRBD1,many,TRBV7-7,TRBJ2-3,CASSRGQGTDTQYF,TGTGCCAGCAGCCGTGGACAGGGCACAGATACGCAGTATTTT
-,-,TRBV12-3/TRBV12-4,TRBJ1-6,CASSSQSSYNSPLHF,TGTGCCAGCAGTAGCCAGAGCTCCTATAATTCACCCCTCCACTTT
TRBD1,many,TRBV2,TRBJ2-1,CASDRATHYSNEQFF,TGTGCCAGCGACAGGGCGACGCATTATTCCAATGAGCAGTTCTTC
TRBD1,many,TRBV6-6,TRBJ2-1,CASHVYRGGQFF,TGTGCCAGCCACGTATACAGGGGCGGGCAGTTCTTC
-,many,TRBV13,TRBJ2-2,CASSPVGTGNTGELFF,TGTGCCAGCAGCCCTGTGGGGACTGGGAACACCGGGGAGCTGTTTTTT
TRBD1,-,TRBV5-6,TRBJ1-6,CASSLGQGVKNSPLHF,TGTGCCAGCAGCTTGGGGCAGGGGGTAAAGAATTCACCCCTCCACTTT
TRBD2,many,TRBV29-1,TRBJ2-1,CSGGRDNEQFF,TGCAGCGGCGGGAGGGACAATGAGCAGTTCTTC
-,many,TRBV18,TRBJ1-1,CASSPAVGNTEAFF,TGTGCCAGCTCACCAGCCGTCGGTAACACTGAAGCTTTCTTT
-,-,TRBV29-1,TRBJ2-7,CSVRGLLGYEQYF,TGCAGCGTTAGGGGACTTCTTGGGTACGAGCAGTACTTC
-,-,TRBV18,TRBJ2-2,CASSEGYTGELFF,TGTGCCAGCTCAGAGGGTTACACCGGGGAGCTGTTTTTT
TRBD2,many,TRBV29-1,TRBJ2-1,CSGGTSGIDEQFF,TGCAGCGGCGGGACTAGCGGGATCGATGAGCAGTTCTTC